These 22 T cell receptor beta chains originate from one sample sequenced in a study of T cells after yellow fever vaccination. TCRdb reanalysed the 5' RACE reads using MiXCR and keeps one entry per CDR3 protein. The sample lists over 25,000 distinct CDR3 sequences; 4.5% to 7% were seen once. The sample was PBMCs, either bulk or a sorted T-cell subset (CD4+, CD8+, memory, or dextramer-sorted; not recorded which), taken 15 days after the yellow fever booster vaccination. The source of these receptors is a young man who received the YFV17D yellow fever vaccine.

This clonotype was seen at least ten times. V is TRBV20-1 and J is TRBJ2-6, with unresolved D. Trimming cost V 6 bases and J 4 bases, with 4 bases left between them. CDR1 and CDR2 from the germline V gene are DFQATT and SNEGSKA (reference sequence). This CDR3 region has 11 residues. DNA of the CDR3: TGCAGTGCCAGGGGGGCCAACGTCCTGACTTTC. Its translation is CSARGANVLTF.

This clonotype was counted ten times or more. The CDR3 coding sequence is TGTGCCAGCAGTTCCCGACTAGCGGGGATCACAGATACGCAGTATTTT. Translation gives CASSSRLAGITDTQYF. The gene calls are TRBV12-3 or TRBV12-4 and TRBJ2-3, with 11 bases fitting TRBD2. This CDR3 is built from 16 residues. V lost 4 bases to trimming and J lost 2 bases; unmatched junction nucleotides: 5.

There are many counts of this clonotype. This chain connects TRBV27 to TRBJ1-2; tentatively, D is TRBD1 (6 bases). The CDR3 is made up of 14 amino acids. The V and J ends lost 4 bases and 8 bases respectively, with 17 bases between them. Germline V gene data show CDR1 as MNHEY and CDR2 as SMNVEV (reference sequence). The CDR3 is CASSSAGDWRGYTF. In nucleotides, the CDR3 is TGTGCCAGCAGTTCAGCAGGGGACTGGAGGGGCTACACCTTC.

This clonotype appeared many times. Written as DNA, the CDR3 is TGTGCCAGCAGCCCAGGGACTAGCGGGAGTCCACGGGAGACCCAGTACTTC. Protein product: CASSPGTSGSPRETQYF. V gene TRBV11-3 combines with J gene TRBJ2-5, with 14 bases that match TRBD2. Germline V gene data show CDR1 as SGHNT and CDR2 as YENEEA. This CDR3 is built from 17 residues. The V and J ends lost 5 bases and 5 bases, in that order; junction bases with no gene match: 10.

The chain links TRBV20-1 to TRBJ1-1; possible D gene TRBD1, 5 bases. The V and J ends lost 0 bases and 3 bases respectively, with 8 bases between them. CDR3 size: 13 residues. Germline V gene sequence: CDR1 DFQATT, CDR2 SNEGSKA (reference sequence). CDR3 sequence: CSARDLGDTEAFF. The CDR3 nucleotides read TGCAGTGCTAGAGATCTAGGGGACACTGAAGCTTTCTTT.

This clonotype was detected ten times or more. V is TRBV30 and J is TRBJ1-4, with 7 positions matching TRBD1. CDR1 and CDR2 (germline): GTSNPN, SVGIG (reference sequence). J gave up 8 bases and V 0 bases, and 6 bases lay outside the gene matches. The CDR3 runs to 14 residues. The DNA for the CDR3 is TGTGCCTGGAGTGTTGGAGGGGGCGGCGAAAAACTGTTTTTT. Amino acid sequence: CAWSVGGGGEKLFF.

This clonotype was observed many times. The V gene is TRBV7-2, the J gene TRBJ2-7; TRBD1 is a possible D gene (6 bases). This CDR3 is built from 13 residues. The germline V and J ends were trimmed by 3 bases and 3 bases, with 9 bases remaining between them. CDR1 SGHTA and CDR2 FQGNSA come from the germline V gene. The CDR3 loop is CASSFGRGYEQYF. CDR3 bases: TGTGCCAGCAGCTTCGGCAGGGGCTACGAGCAGTACTTC.

This clonotype was seen repeatedly, ten times or more. V is TRBV7-2 and J is TRBJ2-7; TRBD2 matches at 13 bases. The CDR3 covers 16 residues. V shed 5 bases and J 1 base; nucleotides not matched to a gene: 5. Germline V gene lookup returns CDR1 SGHTA and CDR2 FQGNSA. The chain's CDR3 is CASSLSGLAGSYEQYF. The CDR3 coding sequence is TGTGCCAGCAGCCTCTCGGGACTAGCGGGGTCCTACGAGCAGTACTTC.

This clonotype came up many times. The chain has TRBV4-3 and TRBJ2-7; D gene unclear. The CDR3 sequence is 13 residues long. V was shortened by 4 bases and J by 1 base, with 8 bases between the two germline ends. Germline V lookup: CDR1 LGHNA, CDR2 YSLEER. CDR3 sequence reads: CASSLRVSYEQYF. The CDR3 bases are TGCGCCAGCAGCCTTAGGGTGTCCTACGAGCAGTACTTC.

This clonotype was detected ten times or more. This chain connects TRBV5-1 to TRBJ2-2; D could derive from TRBD1 or TRBD2 (5 bases each). Germline lookup yields CDR1 SGHRS and CDR2 YFSETQ. Trimming removed 3 bases at V and 2 bases at J, with 8 bases between. The CDR3 spans 14 residues. CDR3 residues: CASSWDGNTGELFF. DNA for the CDR3: TGCGCCAGCAGCTGGGACGGAAACACCGGGGAGCTGTTTTTT.

This clonotype has ten or more counts. The chain joins TRBV7-2 to TRBJ2-7; D is possibly TRBD2 (5 bases). V was clipped by 2 bases and J by 1 base, with 12 bases between them. Germline V gene sequence: CDR1 SGHTA, CDR2 FQGNSA. The CDR3 consists of 15 residues. The CDR3 region has the DNA TGTGCCAGCAGCTTAATGAGGGATGAATCCTACGAGCAGTACTTC. Its translation is CASSLMRDESYEQYF.

At least ten counts were recorded for this clonotype. CDR3 sequence (DNA): TGTGCCACCAGCAGAGACCTAACGAACACCGGGGAGCTGTTTTTT. Translation: CATSRDLTNTGELFF. The chain links TRBV15 to TRBJ2-2; no definite D call. Trimming removed 0 bases at V and 0 bases at J, with 5 bases between. CDR3 length: 15 residues. CDR1 is LNHNV, CDR2 YYDKDF, per germline (reference sequence).

This clonotype came up many times. The chain recombines TRBV24-1 with TRBJ2-3, with D perhaps TRBD1 (5 bases). CDR1 and CDR2 from the germline V gene are KGHDR and SFDVKD. Trimming took 6 bases from V and 6 from J, leaving 18 bases between them. The CDR3 totals 15 residues. The CDR3 is CATSPSKGLGDTQYF. CDR3 DNA sequence: TGTGCCACCAGTCCCAGTAAGGGGCTAGGCGATACGCAGTATTTT.

The rearrangement links TRBV7-9 to TRBJ1-2; unclear D gene. The V gene lost 1 base and the J gene lost 7 bases, with 10 bases spanning the gap. Germline CDR1 and CDR2: SEHNR and FQNEAQ (reference sequence). The CDR3 totals 13 residues. The CDR3 DNA sequence: TGTGCCAGCAGCTTAGACGTCGTACGTGGCTACACCTTC. It specifies CASSLDVVRGYTF.

In its sample, this clonotype was seen a few times. At one boundary the junction diverges from the germline segment, which might be a read error. V and J are TRBV20-1 and TRBJ2-2, with 13 bases identical to TRBD2. The CDR3 has 17 amino acids. CDR1 and CDR2 from the germline V gene are DFQATT and SNEGSKA (reference sequence). The DNA for the CDR3 is TGCTGTGCTAGAGATGGTCGGACTAGCGGGAGTACCGGGGAGCTGTTTTTT. Residues: CCARDGRTSGSTGELFF.

This clonotype was counted many times. The chain recombines TRBV4-3 with TRBJ2-7, with D uncertain. Per the germline V gene, CDR1 is LGHNA and CDR2 is YSLEER. The CDR3 loop spans 13 amino acids. With 4 bases removed from V and 5 bases from J, the gap between germline ends came to 12 bases. In DNA, the CDR3 is TGCGCCAGCAGCCCCGGACCCTGGCACGAGCAGTACTTC. Translation: CASSPGPWHEQYF.

The table lists this clonotype with many counts. The V and J genes are TRBV3-1 and TRBJ1-2, with D possibly TRBD1 on 6 matching bases. Per the germline V gene, CDR1 is LGHDT and CDR2 is YNNKEL (reference sequence). V lost 1 base and J 7 bases, leaving 22 bases between the germline ends. The CDR3 totals 17 residues. CDR3 DNA: TGTGCCAGCAGCCAAGTCCTCTTACGGGACATAGGGCTTGGCTACACCTTC. Its translation: CASSQVLLRDIGLGYTF.

This clonotype was recorded at least ten times. The chain uses TRBV20-1 and TRBJ2-7; D gene ambiguous. V was clipped by 5 bases and J by 0 bases, with 2 bases between them. The CDR3 is 10 amino acids. The germline V gene encodes CDR1 DFQATT and CDR2 SNEGSKA (reference sequence). In nucleotides, the CDR3 is TGCAGTGCTTACTCCTACGAGCAGTACTTC. It is translated as CSAYSYEQYF.

This clonotype has ten or more counts. The chain carries TRBV6-5 and TRBJ2-3; TRBD2 might be the D (6 bases). The CDR3 is 14 residues long. Germline CDR1 reads MNHEY; CDR2 reads SVGAGI. Trimming shortened V by 6 bases and J by 0 bases, and 10 bases separated the two germline ends. The CDR3 spells CASSQSGSTDTQYF. Here the CDR3 DNA reads TGTGCCAGCAGCCAGAGCGGGAGCACAGATACGCAGTATTTT.

This clonotype was counted many times. J is TRBJ2-7 and V is TRBV7-3; a possible D gene is TRBD2 (5 bases). The CDR3 runs to 14 residues. Germline CDR1 SGHTA, CDR2 FQGTGA. V was shortened by 7 bases and J by 1 base, with 14 bases between the two germline ends. CDR3 region: CASKATGGSYEQYF. The CDR3 DNA reads as TGTGCCAGCAAGGCAACGGGCGGGTCCTACGAGCAGTACTTC.

Points on this clonotype: This may be a read error: a much more frequent sequence differs by one nucleotide. This chain connects TRBV7-2 to TRBJ1-5, with D uncertain. Germline CDR1 is SGHTA and CDR2 is FQGNSA. The CDR3 extends over 15 amino acids. The ends were cut back, 5 bases at V and 11 bases at J, with 22 bases in the middle. CDR3 in amino acids: CASSPFTMGTQTQHF. As DNA, the CDR3 is TGTGCCAGCAGCCCTTTTACCATGGGAACCCAGACCCAGCATTTT.

This clonotype was detected ten times or more. This chain links TRBV28 with TRBJ2-1, with D maybe TRBD2 (6 bases). The CDR3 consists of 13 residues. Trimming shortened V by 10 bases and J by 4 bases, and 14 bases separated the two germline ends. Germline-derived CDR1 and CDR2 are MDHEN and SYDVKM. As DNA, the CDR3 is TGTGCCACAGGCGGGGACCTATACAATGAGCAGTTCTTC. Its translation: CATGGDLYNEQFF.